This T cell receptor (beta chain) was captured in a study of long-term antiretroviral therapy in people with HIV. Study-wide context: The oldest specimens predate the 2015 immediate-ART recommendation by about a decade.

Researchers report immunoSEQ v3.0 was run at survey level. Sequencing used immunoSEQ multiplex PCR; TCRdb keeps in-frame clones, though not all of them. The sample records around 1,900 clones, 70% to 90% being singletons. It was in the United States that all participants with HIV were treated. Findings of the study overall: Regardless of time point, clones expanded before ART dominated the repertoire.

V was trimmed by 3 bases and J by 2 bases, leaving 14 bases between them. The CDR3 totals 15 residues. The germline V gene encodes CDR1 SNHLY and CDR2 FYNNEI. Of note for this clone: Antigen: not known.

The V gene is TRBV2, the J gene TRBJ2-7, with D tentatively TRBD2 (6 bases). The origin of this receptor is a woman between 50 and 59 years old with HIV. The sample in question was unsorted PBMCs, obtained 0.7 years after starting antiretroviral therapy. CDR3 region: CASSDPGGVAYEQYF. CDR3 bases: TGTGCCAGCAGTGACCCCGGAGGGGTTGCCTACGAGCAGTACTTC.